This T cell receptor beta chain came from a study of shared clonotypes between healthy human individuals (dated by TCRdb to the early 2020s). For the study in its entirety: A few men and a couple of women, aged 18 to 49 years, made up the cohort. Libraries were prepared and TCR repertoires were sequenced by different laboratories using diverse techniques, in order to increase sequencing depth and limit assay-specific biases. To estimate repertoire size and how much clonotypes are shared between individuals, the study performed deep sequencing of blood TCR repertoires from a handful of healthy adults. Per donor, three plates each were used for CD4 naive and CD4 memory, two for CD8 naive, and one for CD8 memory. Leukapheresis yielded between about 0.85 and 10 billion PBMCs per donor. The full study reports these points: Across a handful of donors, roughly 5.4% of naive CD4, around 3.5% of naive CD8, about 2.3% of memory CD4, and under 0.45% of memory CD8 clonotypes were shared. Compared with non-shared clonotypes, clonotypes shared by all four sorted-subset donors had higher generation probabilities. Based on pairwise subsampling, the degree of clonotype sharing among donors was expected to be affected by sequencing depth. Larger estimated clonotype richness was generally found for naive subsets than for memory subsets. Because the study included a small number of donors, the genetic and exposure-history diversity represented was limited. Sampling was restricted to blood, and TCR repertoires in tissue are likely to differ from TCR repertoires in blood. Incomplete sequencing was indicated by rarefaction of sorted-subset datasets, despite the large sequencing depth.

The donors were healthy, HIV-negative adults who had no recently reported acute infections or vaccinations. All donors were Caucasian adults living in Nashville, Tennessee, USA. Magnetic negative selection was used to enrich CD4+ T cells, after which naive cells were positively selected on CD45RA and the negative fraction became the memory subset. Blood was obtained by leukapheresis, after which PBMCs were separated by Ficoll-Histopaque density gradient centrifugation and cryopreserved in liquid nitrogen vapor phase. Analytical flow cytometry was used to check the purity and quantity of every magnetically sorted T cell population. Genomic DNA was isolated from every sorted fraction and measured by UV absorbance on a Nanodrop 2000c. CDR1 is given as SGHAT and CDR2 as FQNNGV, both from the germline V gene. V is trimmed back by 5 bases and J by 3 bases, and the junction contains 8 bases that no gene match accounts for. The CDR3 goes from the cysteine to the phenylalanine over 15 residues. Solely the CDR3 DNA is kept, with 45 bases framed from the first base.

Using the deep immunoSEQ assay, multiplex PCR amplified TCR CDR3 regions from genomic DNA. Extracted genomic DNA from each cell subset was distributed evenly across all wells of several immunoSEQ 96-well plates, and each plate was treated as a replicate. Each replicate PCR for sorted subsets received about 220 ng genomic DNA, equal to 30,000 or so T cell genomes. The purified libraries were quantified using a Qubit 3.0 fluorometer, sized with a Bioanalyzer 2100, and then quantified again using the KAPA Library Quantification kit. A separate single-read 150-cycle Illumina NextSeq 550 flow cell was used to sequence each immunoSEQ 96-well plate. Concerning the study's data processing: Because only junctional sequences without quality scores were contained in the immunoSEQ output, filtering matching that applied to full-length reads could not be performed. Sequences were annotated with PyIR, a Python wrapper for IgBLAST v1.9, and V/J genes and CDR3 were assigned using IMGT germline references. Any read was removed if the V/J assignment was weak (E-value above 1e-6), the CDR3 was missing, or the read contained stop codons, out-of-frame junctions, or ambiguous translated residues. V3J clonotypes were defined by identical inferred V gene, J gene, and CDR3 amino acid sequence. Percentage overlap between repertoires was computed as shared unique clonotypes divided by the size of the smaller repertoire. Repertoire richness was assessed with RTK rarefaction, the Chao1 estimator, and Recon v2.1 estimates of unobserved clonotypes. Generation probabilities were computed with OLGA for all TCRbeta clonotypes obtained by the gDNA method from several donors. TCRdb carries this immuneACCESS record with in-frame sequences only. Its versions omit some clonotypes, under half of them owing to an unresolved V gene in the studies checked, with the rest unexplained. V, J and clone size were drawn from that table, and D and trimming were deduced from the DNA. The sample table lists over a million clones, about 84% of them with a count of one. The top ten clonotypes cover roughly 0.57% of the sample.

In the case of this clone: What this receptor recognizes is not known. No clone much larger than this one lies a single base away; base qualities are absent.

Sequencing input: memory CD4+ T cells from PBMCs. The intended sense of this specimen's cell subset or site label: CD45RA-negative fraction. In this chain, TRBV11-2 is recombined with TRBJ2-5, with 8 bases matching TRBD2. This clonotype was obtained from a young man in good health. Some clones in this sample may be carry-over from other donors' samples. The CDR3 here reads CASSPRIGGEETQYF. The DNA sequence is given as TGTGCCAGCAGCCCTAGGATCGGGGGGGAAGAGACCCAGTACTTC.